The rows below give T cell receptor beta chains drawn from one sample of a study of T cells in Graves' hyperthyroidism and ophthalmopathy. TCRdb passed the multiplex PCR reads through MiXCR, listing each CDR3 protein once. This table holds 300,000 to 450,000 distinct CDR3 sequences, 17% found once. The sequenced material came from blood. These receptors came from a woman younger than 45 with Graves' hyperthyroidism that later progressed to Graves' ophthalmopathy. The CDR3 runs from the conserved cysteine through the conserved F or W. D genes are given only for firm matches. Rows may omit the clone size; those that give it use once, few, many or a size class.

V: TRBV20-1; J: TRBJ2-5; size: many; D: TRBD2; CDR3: CSARSSSSGGGGETQYF; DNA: TGCAGTGCTAGATCCAGCTCTAGCGGGGGGGGCGGAGAGACCCAGTACTTC
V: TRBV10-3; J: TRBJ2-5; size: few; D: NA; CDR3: CAISESVSQETQYF; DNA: TGTGCCATCAGTGAGTCCGTTAGCCAAGAGACCCAGTACTTC
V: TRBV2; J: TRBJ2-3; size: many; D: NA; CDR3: CASSDGFRTDTQYF; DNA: TGTGCCAGCAGTGACGGCTTCCGCACAGATACGCAGTATTTT
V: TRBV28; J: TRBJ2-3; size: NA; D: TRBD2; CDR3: CASSLLAGAGTDTQYF; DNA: TGTGCCAGCAGTTTACTAGCGGGAGCAGGCACAGATACGCAGTATTTT
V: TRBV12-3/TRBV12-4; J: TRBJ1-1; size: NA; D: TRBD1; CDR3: CASSLRGQAPEAFF; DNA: TGTGCCAGCAGTTTAAGGGGACAGGCGCCTGAAGCTTTCTTT
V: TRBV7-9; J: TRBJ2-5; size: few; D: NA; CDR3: CASSLVGPSRSYGETQYF; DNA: TGTGCCAGCAGCTTAGTTGGTCCTAGCCGTAGCTATGGGGAGACCCAGTACTTC
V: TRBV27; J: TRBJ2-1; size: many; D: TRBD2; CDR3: CASRPGTSGSHNEQFF; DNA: TGTGCCAGCAGACCGGGGACTAGCGGGAGTCACAATGAGCAGTTCTTC
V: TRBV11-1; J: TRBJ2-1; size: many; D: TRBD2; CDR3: CASSSLTSGRYNEQFF; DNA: TGTGCCAGCAGCTCATTAACTAGCGGGAGATACAATGAGCAGTTCTTC
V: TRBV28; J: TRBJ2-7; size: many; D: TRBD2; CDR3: CASSLRIRAGGPYEQYF; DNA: TGTGCCAGCAGTTTAAGAATTCGAGCGGGAGGGCCCTACGAGCAGTACTTC
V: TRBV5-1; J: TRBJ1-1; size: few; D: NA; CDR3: CASSLTGPIAEAFF; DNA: TGCGCCAGCAGCTTGACAGGGCCCATCGCTGAAGCTTTCTTT
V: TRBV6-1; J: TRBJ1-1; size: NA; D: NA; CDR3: CASSEKYRHVVTEAFF; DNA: TGTGCCAGCAGTGAAAAGTACAGGCACGTGGTCACTGAAGCTTTCTTT
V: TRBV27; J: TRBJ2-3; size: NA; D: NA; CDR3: CASSFSIGSDTQYF; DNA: TGTGCCAGCAGTTTCTCAATCGGTTCAGATACGCAGTATTTT
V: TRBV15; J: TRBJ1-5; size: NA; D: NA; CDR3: CATTLRGRSNQPQHF; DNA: TGTGCCACCACCCTCAGGGGCCGCAGCAATCAGCCCCAGCATTTT
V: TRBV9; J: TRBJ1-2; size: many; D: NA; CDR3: CASSVGVNYGYTF; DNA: TGTGCCAGCAGCGTAGGGGTTAACTATGGCTACACCTTC
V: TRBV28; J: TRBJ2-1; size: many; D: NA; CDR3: CASSLNGANEQFF; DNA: TGTGCCAGCAGTTTAAATGGGGCAAATGAGCAGTTCTTC
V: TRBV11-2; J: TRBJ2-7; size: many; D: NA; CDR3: CASSLIGQKAYEQYF; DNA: TGTGCCAGCAGCTTAATAGGTCAGAAAGCCTACGAGCAGTACTTC
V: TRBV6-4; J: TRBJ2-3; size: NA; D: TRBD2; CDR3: CASSPSGTSGTDTQYF; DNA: TGTGCCAGCAGTCCCTCCGGGACTAGCGGGACAGATACGCAGTATTTT
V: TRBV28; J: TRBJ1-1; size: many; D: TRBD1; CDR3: CASRGQGRNTEAFF; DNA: TGTGCCAGCAGGGGACAGGGACGGAACACTGAAGCTTTCTTT
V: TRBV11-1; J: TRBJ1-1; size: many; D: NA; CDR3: CASSTMDYPEAFF; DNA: TGTGCCAGCAGCACGATGGACTATCCCGAAGCTTTCTTT
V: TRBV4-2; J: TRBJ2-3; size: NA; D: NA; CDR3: CASSQASGTDTQYF; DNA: TGTGCCAGCAGCCAGGCTAGCGGCACAGATACGCAGTATTTT
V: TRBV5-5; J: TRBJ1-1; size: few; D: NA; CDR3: CASSSPIDTVNTEAFF; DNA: TGTGCCAGCAGTTCACCGATCGACACCGTGAACACTGAAGCTTTCTTT
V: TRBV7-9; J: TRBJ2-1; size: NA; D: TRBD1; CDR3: CASIVVGGNGNEQFF; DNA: TGTGCCAGCATTGTTGTAGGGGGCAATGGGAATGAGCAGTTCTTC
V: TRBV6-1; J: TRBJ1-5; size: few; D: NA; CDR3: CASRRREGISQPQHF; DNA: TGTGCCAGCAGGAGGAGAGAGGGAATCAGCCAGCCCCAGCATTTT
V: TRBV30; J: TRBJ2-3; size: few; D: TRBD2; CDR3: CAWSRSSGGRDTQYF; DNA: TGTGCCTGGAGTAGGTCTAGCGGGGGCCGAGATACGCAGTATTTT
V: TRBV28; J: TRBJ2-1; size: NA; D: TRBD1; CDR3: CASSNGGTGINEQFF; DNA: TGTGCCAGCAGTAACGGCGGGACAGGTATCAATGAGCAGTTCTTC
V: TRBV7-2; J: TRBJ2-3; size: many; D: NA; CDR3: CASSFSSATQYF; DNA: TGTGCCAGCAGCTTTTCTAGCGCTACGCAGTATTTT
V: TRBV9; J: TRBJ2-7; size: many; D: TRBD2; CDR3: CASSPSVQGGDEQYF; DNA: TGTGCCAGCAGCCCCTCTGTCCAGGGAGGGGACGAGCAGTACTTC
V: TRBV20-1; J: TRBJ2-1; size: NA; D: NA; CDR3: CSARDRGYYNEQFF; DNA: TGCAGTGCTAGGGACCGCGGATACTACAATGAGCAGTTCTTC
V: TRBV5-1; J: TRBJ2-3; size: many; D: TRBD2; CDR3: CASSTGLAGTTDTQYF; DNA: TGCGCCAGCAGCACGGGACTAGCGGGAACCACAGATACGCAGTATTTT
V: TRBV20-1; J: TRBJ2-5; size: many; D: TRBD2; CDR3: CSASITSGRRETQYF; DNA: TGCAGTGCTAGTATCACTAGCGGGAGGAGAGAGACCCAGTACTTC
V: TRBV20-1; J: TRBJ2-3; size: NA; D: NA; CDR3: CSAGGGLGPGTDTQYF; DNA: TGCAGTGCGGGCGGTGGTCTTGGGCCGGGGACAGATACGCAGTATTTT
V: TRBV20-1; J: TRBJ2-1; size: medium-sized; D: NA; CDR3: CSGHTYNEQFF; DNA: TGCAGTGGCCACACCTACAATGAGCAGTTCTTC
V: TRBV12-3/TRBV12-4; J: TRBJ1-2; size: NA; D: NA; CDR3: CASSPTEPIPGYTF; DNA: TGTGCCAGCAGTCCGACAGAACCTATACCAGGCTACACCTTC
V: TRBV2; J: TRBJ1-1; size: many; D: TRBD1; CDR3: CASHSPDREGWGAFF; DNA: TGTGCCAGCCACTCTCCCGACAGGGAAGGTTGGGGAGCTTTCTTT
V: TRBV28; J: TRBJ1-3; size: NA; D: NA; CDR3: CASSFLIYTNTIYF; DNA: TGTGCCAGCAGTTTTCTCATCTACACAAACACCATATATTTT
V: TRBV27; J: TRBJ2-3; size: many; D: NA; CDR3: CASSPLGQGRTDTQYF; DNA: TGTGCCAGCAGTCCCCTTGGCCAGGGGAGGACAGATACGCAGTATTTT
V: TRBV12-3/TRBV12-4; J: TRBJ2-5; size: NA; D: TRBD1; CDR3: CASSSDRVWGETQYF; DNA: TGTGCCAGCAGTTCCGACAGGGTTTGGGGGGAGACCCAGTACTTC
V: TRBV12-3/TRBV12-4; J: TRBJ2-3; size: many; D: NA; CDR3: CASSRVSFDTQYF; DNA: TGTGCCAGCAGTCGAGTGTCTTTTGATACGCAGTATTTT
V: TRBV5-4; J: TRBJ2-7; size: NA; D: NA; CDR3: CASSYGAFSYEQYF; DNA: TGTGCCAGCAGCTACGGGGCGTTCTCCTACGAGCAGTACTTC
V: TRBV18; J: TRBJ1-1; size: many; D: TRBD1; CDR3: CASSQGTDEAFF; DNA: TGTGCCAGCTCTCAGGGGACAGATGAAGCTTTCTTT
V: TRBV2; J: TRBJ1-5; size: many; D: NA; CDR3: CASSPKGTLIHQPQHF; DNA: TGTGCCAGCAGCCCCAAGGGAACCTTGATCCATCAGCCCCAGCATTTT
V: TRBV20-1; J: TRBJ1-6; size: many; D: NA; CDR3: CSVGQGLYNSPLHF; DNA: TGCAGTGTGGGGCAGGGACTGTATAATTCACCCCTCCACTTT
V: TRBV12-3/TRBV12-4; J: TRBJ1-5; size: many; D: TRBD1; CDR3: CASKGTGNQPQHF; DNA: TGTGCCAGCAAGGGGACAGGGAATCAGCCCCAGCATTTT
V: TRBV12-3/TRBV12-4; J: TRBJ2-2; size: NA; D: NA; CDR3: CASSPSIRGGELFF; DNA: TGTGCCAGCAGTCCATCCATAAGGGGGGGGGAGCTGTTTTTT